The rows below give T cell receptor beta chains drawn from one sample of a study of monozygotic twins with inflammatory bowel disease. TCRdb processed the 5' RACE reads again and assigns one entry to each CDR3 protein, with no DNA. The specimen's table records over 150,000 distinct CDR3 sequences. The sample taken for sequencing was blood. The origin of the receptors is a human donor with ulcerative colitis or Crohn's disease, or a healthy co-twin of an affected twin (not recorded which). CDR3s include the opening cysteine and the closing phenylalanine or tryptophan.

V: TRBV20-1
J: TRBJ2-2
CDR3: CSARMRLGTGELFF

V: TRBV20-1
J: TRBJ2-3
CDR3: CSAADSTVTDTQYF

V: TRBV12-3/TRBV12-4
J: TRBJ2-5
CDR3: CASTRSKETQYF

V: TRBV7-2
J: TRBJ1-5
CDR3: CASSLEGPNQPQHF

V: TRBV20-1
J: TRBJ2-7
CDR3: CSARDSLVSYEQYF

V: TRBV6-5
J: TRBJ1-2
CDR3: CASTPPGDGGYTF

V: TRBV20-1
J: TRBJ2-7
CDR3: CSARDPLAGGYEQYF

V: TRBV20-1
J: TRBJ2-7
CDR3: CSARGPDYYEQYF

V: TRBV5-1
J: TRBJ2-1
CDR3: CASSSLDRSYNEQFF

V: TRBV2
J: TRBJ1-6
CDR3: CASSEWPQTQDF

V: TRBV28
J: TRBJ2-1
CDR3: CATLLRDRDYNEQFF

V: TRBV7-7
J: TRBJ2-7
CDR3: CAVTSEDEQYF

V: TRBV4-1
J: TRBJ2-7
CDR3: CASSDRITRIYEQYF

V: TRBV4-2
J: TRBJ2-5
CDR3: CASSQGAAGGLETQYF

V: TRBV3-1
J: TRBJ1-6
CDR3: CASSQDGGGNSPLHF

V: TRBV6-1
J: TRBJ1-1
CDR3: CASIFQTGEWTEAFF

V: TRBV3-1
J: TRBJ2-1
CDR3: CASSQESWRREYNEQFF

V: TRBV11-3
J: TRBJ2-1
CDR3: CASSWESLQGAGYNEQFF

V: TRBV5-1
J: TRBJ1-1
CDR3: CASSLSPGMNTEAFF

V: TRBV20-1
J: TRBJ2-7
CDR3: CSARVGGPNEQYF

V: TRBV6-1
J: TRBJ1-5
CDR3: CASSVQGGNQPQHF

V: TRBV5-4
J: TRBJ2-2
CDR3: CASSPDRGAGELFF

V: TRBV5-5
J: TRBJ1-2
CDR3: CASSPGPYGYTF

V: TRBV15
J: TRBJ1-5
CDR3: CATSRDGRLQGALQPQHF

V: TRBV10-3
J: TRBJ1-5
CDR3: CAVGGDSNQPQHF

V: TRBV28
J: TRBJ1-1
CDR3: CASSWVGFGNTEAFF

V: TRBV9
J: TRBJ2-2
CDR3: CASSIRTENTGELFF

V: TRBV20-1
J: TRBJ2-1
CDR3: CSARARTSGRYNEQFF

V: TRBV5-1
J: TRBJ2-2
CDR3: CASQPYRDTGELFF

V: TRBV11-3
J: TRBJ2-7
CDR3: CASSLFRGLADYEQYF

V: TRBV5-1
J: TRBJ2-3
CDR3: CASSLDFETRFLTDTQYF

V: TRBV6-5
J: TRBJ2-1
CDR3: CASSYGQGYNEQFF

V: TRBV19
J: TRBJ2-7
CDR3: CASSPTAGVMYEQYF

V: TRBV20-1
J: TRBJ1-5
CDR3: CSARQGLLDYSNQPQHF

V: TRBV5-1
J: TRBJ2-3
CDR3: CASSWGDSPTDTQYF

V: TRBV19
J: TRBJ1-1
CDR3: CASKGRDMNTEAFF

V: TRBV5-1
J: TRBJ2-5
CDR3: CASSFTIQETQYF

V: TRBV5-3
J: TRBJ2-3
CDR3: CARSLASKDTQYF

V: TRBV7-3
J: TRBJ1-1
CDR3: CASGDRRDQTGMNTEAFF

V: TRBV5-1
J: TRBJ2-2
CDR3: CASSVEQGALFF

V: TRBV19
J: TRBJ1-1
CDR3: CASSIGAATGTEAFF

V: TRBV11-2
J: TRBJ2-1
CDR3: CASSPLRQGSYNEQFF

V: TRBV5-1
J: TRBJ2-2
CDR3: CASSSSGTGNTGELFF

V: TRBV12-3/TRBV12-4
J: TRBJ2-5
CDR3: CASSRDREETQYF

V: TRBV4-2
J: TRBJ2-1
CDR3: CASSPGGRAYNEQFF

V: TRBV7-7
J: TRBJ2-3
CDR3: CASSTGQGPDTQYF

V: TRBV7-6
J: TRBJ2-3
CDR3: CASSISGSPTDTQYF

V: TRBV4-2
J: TRBJ2-5
CDR3: CASGKKETQYF

V: TRBV2
J: TRBJ2-7
CDR3: CASGLAGGRYEQYF

V: TRBV7-9
J: TRBJ2-3
CDR3: CASSPDRGKPATDTQYF

V: TRBV4-1
J: TRBJ2-2
CDR3: CASSPQAQHGELFF

V: TRBV20-1
J: TRBJ1-2
CDR3: CSARPIDVGGSYGYTF

V: TRBV7-3
J: TRBJ2-1
CDR3: CASSTPTGGLDEQFF

V: TRBV7-9
J: TRBJ2-2
CDR3: CASSLPGGTNTGELFF

V: TRBV6-5
J: TRBJ2-1
CDR3: CASSYSSSGSVREQFF

V: TRBV9
J: TRBJ1-2
CDR3: CASSVGRLRVGYTF

V: TRBV11-2
J: TRBJ1-1
CDR3: CASSPSGDSNTEAFF

V: TRBV5-4
J: TRBJ2-1
CDR3: CASSFVQGDEQFF